The sample holds many counts of the clone carrying this T cell receptor beta chain. Its cognate antigen is unknown. This entry belongs to a study of metastatic and nonmetastatic thyroid tumors. The wider study: Patients with malignant and benign thyroid disease provided blood and tumor or nodule tissue, whose repertoires were compared.

Study findings and constraints: A significant increase in TCR beta diversity was reportedly seen in malignant thyroid tumors relative to benign nodules, in blood and tumor.

As originally analysed: CDR3 was compared across clinicopathological groups, and the resulting differences were used to build a distant-metastasis classifier for papillary thyroid cancer. TCRdb re-called the PCR reads with MiXCR. The V and J calls and clone size come from TCRdb's table, not from the authors' own analysis. The repertoire has about 45,000 clones, less than 4.5% of them found once; the top ten carry about 9.8%. No treatment of any kind had been given to any patient before thyroid surgery. The CDR3 is 15 residues long. Trimming cost V 7 bases and J 2 bases, with 16 bases left between them. From germline, CDR1 is SGHDT and CDR2 YYEEEE.

Input material: blood. The chain links TRBV5-6 to TRBJ1-3; no clear D gene. The TCR was taken from a female donor with papillary thyroid cancer or a benign thyroid nodule (not recorded which). Some clones in this sample may be carry-over from other donors' samples. CDR3 sequence: CASSTETDTGNTIYF. The CDR3 coding sequence is TGTGCCAGCTCGACTGAAACCGACACTGGAAACACCATATATTTT.